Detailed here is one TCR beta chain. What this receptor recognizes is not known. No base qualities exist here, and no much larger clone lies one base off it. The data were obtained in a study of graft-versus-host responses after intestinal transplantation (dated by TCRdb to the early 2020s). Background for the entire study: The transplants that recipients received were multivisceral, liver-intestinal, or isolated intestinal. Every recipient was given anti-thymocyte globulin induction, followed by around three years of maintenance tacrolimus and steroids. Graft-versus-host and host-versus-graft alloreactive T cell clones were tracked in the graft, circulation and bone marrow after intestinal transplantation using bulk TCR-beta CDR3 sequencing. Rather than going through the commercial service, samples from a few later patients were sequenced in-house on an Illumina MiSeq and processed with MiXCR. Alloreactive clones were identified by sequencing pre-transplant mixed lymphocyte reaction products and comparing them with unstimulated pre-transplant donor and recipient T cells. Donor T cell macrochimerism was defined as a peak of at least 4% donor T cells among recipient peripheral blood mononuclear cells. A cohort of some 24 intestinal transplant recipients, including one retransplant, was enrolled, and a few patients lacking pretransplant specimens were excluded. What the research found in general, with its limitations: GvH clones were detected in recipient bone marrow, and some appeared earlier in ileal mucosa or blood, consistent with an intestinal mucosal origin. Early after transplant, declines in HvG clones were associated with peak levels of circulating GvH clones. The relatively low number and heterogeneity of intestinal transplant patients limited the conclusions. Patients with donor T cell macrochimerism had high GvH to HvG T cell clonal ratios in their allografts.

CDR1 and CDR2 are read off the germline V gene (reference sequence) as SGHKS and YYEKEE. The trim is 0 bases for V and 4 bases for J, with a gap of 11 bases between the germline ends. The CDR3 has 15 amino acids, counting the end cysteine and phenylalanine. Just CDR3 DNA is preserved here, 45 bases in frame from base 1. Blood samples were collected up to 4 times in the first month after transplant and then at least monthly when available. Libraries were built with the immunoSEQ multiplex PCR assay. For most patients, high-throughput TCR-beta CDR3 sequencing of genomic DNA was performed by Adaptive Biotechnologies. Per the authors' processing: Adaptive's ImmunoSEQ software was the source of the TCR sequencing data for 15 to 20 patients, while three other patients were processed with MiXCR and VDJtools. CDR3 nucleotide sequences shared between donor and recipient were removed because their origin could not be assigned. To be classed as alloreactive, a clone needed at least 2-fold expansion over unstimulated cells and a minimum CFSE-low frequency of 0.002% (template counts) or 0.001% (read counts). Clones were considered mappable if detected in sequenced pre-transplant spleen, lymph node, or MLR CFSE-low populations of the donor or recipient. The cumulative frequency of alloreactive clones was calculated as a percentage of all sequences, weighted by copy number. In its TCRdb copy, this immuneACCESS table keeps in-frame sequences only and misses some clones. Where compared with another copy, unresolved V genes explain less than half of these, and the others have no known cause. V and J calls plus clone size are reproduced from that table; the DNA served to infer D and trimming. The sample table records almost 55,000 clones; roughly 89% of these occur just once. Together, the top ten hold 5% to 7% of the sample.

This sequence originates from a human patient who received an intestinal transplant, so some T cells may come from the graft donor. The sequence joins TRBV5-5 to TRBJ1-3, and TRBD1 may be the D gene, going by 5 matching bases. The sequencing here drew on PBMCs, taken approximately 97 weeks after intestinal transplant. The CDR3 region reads CASSLAQAGGNTIYF. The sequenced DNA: TGTGCCAGCAGCTTGGCCCAGGCAGGGGGAAACACCATATATTTT.